The next 5 T cell receptor beta chains were all read from a single sample in a study of OX40 agonist ivuxolimab in advanced cancers. Sequenced by immunoSEQ multiplex PCR; TCRdb stores in-frame clones only, minus some. The sample carries about 52,000 clones, approximately 83% recorded once. This specimen was CD4+ or CD8+ T cells sorted from blood, taken in a trial of the OX40 agonist ivuxolimab. These receptors came from an adult with an advanced solid tumor such as melanoma, head and neck, liver or kidney cancer.

The chain links TRBV6-5 to TRBJ1-2; TRBD1 might be the D (5 bases). Trimming pared 0 bases from V and 7 bases from J, leaving 18 bases between. Per germline, CDR1 MNHEY and CDR2 SVGAGI. This CDR3 is 16 amino acids long. The CDR3 spells CASSYSLTALGGGYTF. The CDR3 DNA follows: TGTGCCAGCAGTTACTCTTTGACAGCCCTTGGGGGTGGCTACACCTTC.

The V call is TRBV28, the J call TRBJ1-4; no reliable D call. The CDR3 spans 15 residues. V was shortened by 8 bases and J by 0 bases, with 13 bases between the two germline ends. The germline V gene encodes CDR1 MDHEN and CDR2 SYDVKM. CDR3 loop: CASGEQHTTNEKLFF. The CDR3 bases are TGTGCCAGCGGGGAACAGCATACAACTAATGAAAAACTGTTTTTT.

This rearrangement joins TRBV18 to TRBJ1-2; D gene uncertain. Germline CDR1 is KGHSH and CDR2 is LQKENI. Between the trimmed V and J ends, which lost 2 bases and 7 bases, there was a span of 17 bases. The CDR3 extends over 15 amino acids. CDR3 amino acids: CASSPGKATSGGYTF. The DNA of the CDR3 is TGTGCCAGCTCACCAGGCAAGGCCACCAGTGGTGGCTACACCTTC.

J is TRBJ2-5 and V is TRBV6-1; 9 bases line up with TRBD1. The CDR3 spans 15 residues. Per germline, CDR1 MNHNS and CDR2 SASEGT. Losses at the gene ends were 6 bases for V and 0 bases for J; bases not matched to a gene: 5. The CDR3 nucleotides are TGTGCCAGCAGGGCGGGACAGGGCTACCAAGAGACCCAGTACTTC. As protein: CASRAGQGYQETQYF.

This chain joins TRBV2 and TRBJ2-7; 8 positions match TRBD1. Per the germline V gene, CDR1 is SNHLY and CDR2 is FYNNEI. CDR3 length equals 15 residues. Trimming cost V 5 bases and J 0 bases; bases outside gene matches: 6. CDR3 amino acids: CASSYDRGSSYEQYF. The CDR3 DNA is TGTGCCAGCAGTTACGACAGGGGAAGCTCCTACGAGCAGTACTTC.